This T cell receptor (beta chain) was identified in a study of monozygotic twins with cystic fibrosis. Study-wide findings and caveats: Monozygotic CF twins shared more identical nucleotide clonotypes than unrelated patients.

With respect to this clone: The antigen is not known.

V dropped 0 bases and J dropped 4 bases, with 10 bases sitting between them. Germline V lookup: CDR1 MGHRA, CDR2 YSYEKL. The CDR3 loop spans 15 amino acids. Sequencing used immunoSEQ multiplex PCR; TCRdb keeps in-frame clones, though not all of them. The table includes some 20,000 clones, 95% to 98% detected once. This receptor was taken from a woman in her 30s with cystic fibrosis. The sequenced sample was blood. The chain employs TRBV4-1 and TRBJ2-1; TRBD1 is a possible D gene (5 bases). This CDR3 reads CASSQEGPAYNEQFF. For the CDR3, the DNA is TGCGCCAGCAGCCAAGAGGGGCCGGCTTACAATGAGCAGTTCTTC.